These T cell receptor beta chains were read from a single sample in a study of cytomegalovirus exposure and HLA in healthy donors. Only in-frame clones appear in the TCRdb table, and some are missing; sequencing was by immunoSEQ multiplex PCR. The sample holds 150,000 or so clones, approximately 80% seen once. The specimen was PBMCs. The origin of the receptors is a man aged 45-65 years in good health and CMV-seropositive. Each CDR3 is given with its conserved first and last residue. Each record gives: V gene, clone size, D gene, J gene, CDR3 DNA, CDR3 protein. A D gene is named only where the DNA matches it firmly. Only part of the rows carry a size: once, few, many, or a class if the clone is expanded.

v_call: TRBV29-1; clone_size: NA; d_call: TRBD1; j_call: TRBJ1-1; cdr3_nt: TGCAGCGTGGCACCTTGGGACAGGGGAGACACTGAAGCTTTCTTT; cdr3_aa: CSVAPWDRGDTEAFF
v_call: TRBV18; clone_size: NA; d_call: TRBD1; j_call: TRBJ1-5; cdr3_nt: TGTGCCAGCTCACCAGGAGGGGGCGCGGGACAGCCCCAGCATTTT; cdr3_aa: CASSPGGGAGQPQHF
v_call: TRBV7-3; clone_size: NA; d_call: NA; j_call: TRBJ2-1; cdr3_nt: TGTGCCAGCAGCTTAGGCAGCTACAATGAGCAGTTCTTC; cdr3_aa: CASSLGSYNEQFF
v_call: TRBV7-6; clone_size: once; d_call: NA; j_call: TRBJ2-7; cdr3_nt: TGTGCCAGCAGCTTTAGCGCAGGTTCCTACGAGCAGTACTTC; cdr3_aa: CASSFSAGSYEQYF
v_call: TRBV9; clone_size: few; d_call: TRBD1; j_call: TRBJ2-7; cdr3_nt: TGTGCCAGCAGCCCCCAGGGGGCCTACGAGCAGTACTTC; cdr3_aa: CASSPQGAYEQYF
v_call: TRBV6-1; clone_size: NA; d_call: TRBD2; j_call: TRBJ2-3; cdr3_nt: TGTGCCAGCAGTGAAGTAAGCGGGAGGGGAGATACGCAGTATTTT; cdr3_aa: CASSEVSGRGDTQYF
v_call: TRBV2; clone_size: NA; d_call: TRBD1; j_call: TRBJ2-2; cdr3_nt: TGTGCCAGCAGTGTCAGGCAACAGGGGCACACCGGGGAGCTGTTTTTT; cdr3_aa: CASSVRQQGHTGELFF
v_call: TRBV7-2; clone_size: once; d_call: TRBD1; j_call: TRBJ1-5; cdr3_nt: TGTGCCAGCAGCTTGGAAGGGACAGGGCGGAATCAGCCCCAGCATTTT; cdr3_aa: CASSLEGTGRNQPQHF
v_call: TRBV19; clone_size: NA; d_call: TRBD1; j_call: TRBJ1-2; cdr3_nt: TGTGCCAGTAAAAGACAGGGAACGGTTAGTACGGATGGCTACACCTTC; cdr3_aa: CASKRQGTVSTDGYTF
v_call: TRBV9; clone_size: NA; d_call: TRBD2; j_call: TRBJ2-6; cdr3_nt: TGTGCCAGCAGCACCCGGGGAGGGGAGGGCTCTGGGGCCAACGTCCTGACTTTC; cdr3_aa: CASSTRGGEGSGANVLTF
v_call: TRBV15; clone_size: NA; d_call: NA; j_call: TRBJ1-5; cdr3_nt: TGTGCCACCAGCAGAGTAGGCAATCAGCCCCAGCATTTT; cdr3_aa: CATSRVGNQPQHF
v_call: TRBV4-1; clone_size: NA; d_call: TRBD1; j_call: TRBJ1-2; cdr3_nt: TGCGCCAGCAGCCAAGATCCCGGGACAGCCAACTATGGCTACACCTTC; cdr3_aa: CASSQDPGTANYGYTF
v_call: TRBV2; clone_size: NA; d_call: TRBD1; j_call: TRBJ2-5; cdr3_nt: TGTGCCAGCAGTGACCCGGGACAGGGCAAGGAGACCCAGTACTTC; cdr3_aa: CASSDPGQGKETQYF
v_call: TRBV5-6; clone_size: NA; d_call: NA; j_call: TRBJ2-7; cdr3_nt: TGTGCCAGCAGCTTGAGGGGTTCGGACAGAATCCAAGACGAGCAGTACTTC; cdr3_aa: CASSLRGSDRIQDEQYF
v_call: TRBV18; clone_size: NA; d_call: NA; j_call: TRBJ1-6; cdr3_nt: TGTGCCAGCTCACCAAGCCGACAGGTCCGCAGTTCACCCCTCCACTTT; cdr3_aa: CASSPSRQVRSSPLHF
v_call: TRBV19; clone_size: NA; d_call: TRBD1; j_call: TRBJ1-2; cdr3_nt: TGTGCCAGTAGTATCGAGGGACAGGTTTTCTATGGCTACACCTTC; cdr3_aa: CASSIEGQVFYGYTF
v_call: TRBV27; clone_size: NA; d_call: TRBD1; j_call: TRBJ1-2; cdr3_nt: TGTGCCAGCAGTTTAACGGGACAGGGGGGCGGCTACACCTTC; cdr3_aa: CASSLTGQGGGYTF
v_call: TRBV5-1; clone_size: NA; d_call: TRBD2; j_call: TRBJ2-5; cdr3_nt: TGCGCCAGCAGCACCTATAGCGGGGAGCAAGAGACCCAGTACTTC; cdr3_aa: CASSTYSGEQETQYF
v_call: TRBV6-5; clone_size: NA; d_call: TRBD1; j_call: TRBJ1-2; cdr3_nt: TGTGCCACGTTCAGGACAGGTCGGGGTGATGGCTACACCTTC; cdr3_aa: CATFRTGRGDGYTF
v_call: TRBV7-3; clone_size: NA; d_call: TRBD1; j_call: TRBJ1-4; cdr3_nt: TGTGCCAGCAGGGGGACAGGGGACGGTCGCGGGGCTAATGAAAAACTGTTTTTT; cdr3_aa: CASRGTGDGRGANEKLFF
v_call: TRBV2; clone_size: NA; d_call: TRBD2; j_call: TRBJ2-5; cdr3_nt: TGTGCCGCGCTAGCGGGGGGGCGGGAGACCCAGTACTTC; cdr3_aa: CAALAGGRETQYF
v_call: TRBV5-8; clone_size: NA; d_call: NA; j_call: TRBJ2-5; cdr3_nt: TGTGCCAGCAGCTTGACGGACAGAAACCAAGAGACCCAGTACTTC; cdr3_aa: CASSLTDRNQETQYF
v_call: TRBV28; clone_size: NA; d_call: TRBD1; j_call: TRBJ1-5; cdr3_nt: TGTGCCAGCAGTCCCCCGGGACAGGGGAACAATCAGCCCCAGCATTTT; cdr3_aa: CASSPPGQGNNQPQHF
v_call: TRBV5-4; clone_size: NA; d_call: NA; j_call: TRBJ1-1; cdr3_nt: TGTGCCAGCAGCCCTTTCGGGAAAGGTGACACTGAAGCTTTCTTT; cdr3_aa: CASSPFGKGDTEAFF
v_call: TRBV5-5; clone_size: NA; d_call: TRBD2; j_call: TRBJ2-3; cdr3_nt: TGTGCCAGCAGCTTGTGGGGACTAGCGGGATCTACTAGCACAGATACGCAGTATTTT; cdr3_aa: CASSLWGLAGSTSTDTQYF
v_call: TRBV6-6; clone_size: NA; d_call: NA; j_call: TRBJ1-1; cdr3_nt: TGTGCCAGCAGTTACTCCTCGACGGGTAACACTGAAGCTTTCTTT; cdr3_aa: CASSYSSTGNTEAFF
v_call: TRBV9; clone_size: NA; d_call: NA; j_call: TRBJ1-1; cdr3_nt: TGTGCCAGCAGCGCCAGTTTATCCGAGAACACTGAAGCTTTCTTT; cdr3_aa: CASSASLSENTEAFF
v_call: TRBV27; clone_size: NA; d_call: NA; j_call: TRBJ1-2; cdr3_nt: TGTGCCAGCAGTGGCTCCGGGTACCCACATCGCTACACCTTC; cdr3_aa: CASSGSGYPHRYTF
v_call: TRBV19; clone_size: NA; d_call: NA; j_call: TRBJ1-1; cdr3_nt: TGTGCCAGTAGTATACTTGACACTGAAGCTTTCTTT; cdr3_aa: CASSILDTEAFF
v_call: TRBV5-1; clone_size: NA; d_call: NA; j_call: TRBJ2-6; cdr3_nt: TGCGCCAGCAGCTCTCAGGCCAAGACACGCTACTCTGGGGCCAACGTCCTGACTTTC; cdr3_aa: CASSSQAKTRYSGANVLTF
v_call: TRBV27; clone_size: NA; d_call: TRBD1; j_call: TRBJ2-1; cdr3_nt: TGTGCCAGCAGTCTTTACAGGGGACCCTACAATGAGCAGTTCTTC; cdr3_aa: CASSLYRGPYNEQFF
v_call: TRBV6-6; clone_size: NA; d_call: NA; j_call: TRBJ2-2; cdr3_nt: TGTGCCAGCAGTTACTTCGGGAAGTTTAACACCGGGGAGCTGTTTTTT; cdr3_aa: CASSYFGKFNTGELFF
v_call: TRBV6-5; clone_size: NA; d_call: NA; j_call: TRBJ2-1; cdr3_nt: TGTGCCAGCAGTTACTCGCGGCGGGAATGGAGTGAGCAGTTCTTC; cdr3_aa: CASSYSRREWSEQFF
v_call: TRBV10-2; clone_size: NA; d_call: TRBD1; j_call: TRBJ2-7; cdr3_nt: TGCGCCAGCAACCCCCGAGGACAGGGGTCCTACGAGCAGTACTTC; cdr3_aa: CASNPRGQGSYEQYF
v_call: TRBV7-2; clone_size: once; d_call: TRBD2; j_call: TRBJ2-3; cdr3_nt: TGTGCCAGCAGCTTAGCGGCGGGGGGTAGCACAGATACGCAGTATTTT; cdr3_aa: CASSLAAGGSTDTQYF
v_call: TRBV29-1; clone_size: NA; d_call: TRBD1; j_call: TRBJ1-2; cdr3_nt: TGCAGCGTTGAAGGACAGGGGATCAGCTATGGCTACACCTTC; cdr3_aa: CSVEGQGISYGYTF
v_call: TRBV5-4; clone_size: NA; d_call: TRBD1; j_call: TRBJ1-2; cdr3_nt: TGTGCCAGCAGCCGGACAGGGTCTACGGGCTACACCTTC; cdr3_aa: CASSRTGSTGYTF
v_call: TRBV15; clone_size: NA; d_call: TRBD2; j_call: TRBJ2-1; cdr3_nt: TGTGCCACCAGGAGGACTAGCGGGGGATCCTACAATGAGCAGTTCTTC; cdr3_aa: CATRRTSGGSYNEQFF
v_call: TRBV11-2; clone_size: NA; d_call: NA; j_call: TRBJ2-3; cdr3_nt: TGTGCCAGCAGCTTAGGGGCCTGGCAGGGTCGGGCAGATACGCAGTATTTT; cdr3_aa: CASSLGAWQGRADTQYF
v_call: TRBV27; clone_size: NA; d_call: NA; j_call: TRBJ1-1; cdr3_nt: TGTGCCAGCAGTTCCCCTCTGTCAGGGTTTACTGAAGCTTTCTTT; cdr3_aa: CASSSPLSGFTEAFF
v_call: TRBV29-1; clone_size: NA; d_call: NA; j_call: TRBJ2-7; cdr3_nt: TGCAGCGTTGAAGGGCAGGCGTCCTACGAGCAGTACTTC; cdr3_aa: CSVEGQASYEQYF
v_call: TRBV14; clone_size: NA; d_call: NA; j_call: TRBJ1-1; cdr3_nt: TGTGCCAGCAGCCAGTTTTGGGGGGAGGACACTGAAGCTTTCTTT; cdr3_aa: CASSQFWGEDTEAFF
v_call: TRBV5-1; clone_size: NA; d_call: TRBD1; j_call: TRBJ2-2; cdr3_nt: TGCGCCAGCAGAAATCGACAGGGGGACACCGGGGAGCTGTTTTTT; cdr3_aa: CASRNRQGDTGELFF
v_call: TRBV4-1; clone_size: few; d_call: NA; j_call: TRBJ1-2; cdr3_nt: TGCGCCAGCAGCCAAGATACCCTAATCTATGGCTACACCTTC; cdr3_aa: CASSQDTLIYGYTF
v_call: TRBV7-9; clone_size: few; d_call: TRBD1; j_call: TRBJ1-1; cdr3_nt: TGTGCCAGCAGCCCCCGACAGGGACCTAACACTGAAGCTTTCTTT; cdr3_aa: CASSPRQGPNTEAFF
v_call: TRBV29-1; clone_size: NA; d_call: NA; j_call: TRBJ1-5; cdr3_nt: TGCAGCGTTGCAGGGGTCGGACAGCCCCAGCATTTT; cdr3_aa: CSVAGVGQPQHF
v_call: TRBV6-5; clone_size: NA; d_call: TRBD1; j_call: TRBJ1-2; cdr3_nt: TGTGCCAGCAGCCCAGGGGGCAAGAGGAATGGCTACACCTTC; cdr3_aa: CASSPGGKRNGYTF
v_call: TRBV28; clone_size: NA; d_call: NA; j_call: TRBJ1-2; cdr3_nt: TGTGCCAGCAGTTTAGCTATGCAGATGAGGGGCTACACCTTC; cdr3_aa: CASSLAMQMRGYTF
v_call: TRBV18; clone_size: NA; d_call: TRBD2; j_call: TRBJ2-1; cdr3_nt: TGTGCCAGCTCCCTAAAAGGCGGGAGCTCCTACAATGAGCAGTTCTTC; cdr3_aa: CASSLKGGSSYNEQFF
v_call: TRBV19; clone_size: few; d_call: NA; j_call: TRBJ2-1; cdr3_nt: TGTGCCAGTAGTATGGGGCGGGGTCCCTCCAGGTACAATGAGCAGTTCTTC; cdr3_aa: CASSMGRGPSRYNEQFF
v_call: TRBV7-9; clone_size: once; d_call: NA; j_call: TRBJ1-1; cdr3_nt: TGTGCCAGCAGCTTAGTCCAGAACACTGAAGCTTTCTTT; cdr3_aa: CASSLVQNTEAFF
v_call: TRBV2; clone_size: NA; d_call: TRBD1; j_call: TRBJ2-3; cdr3_nt: TGTGCCAGCAGTGGGGACAGGCCTAGCACAGATACGCAGTATTTT; cdr3_aa: CASSGDRPSTDTQYF
v_call: TRBV4-1; clone_size: NA; d_call: NA; j_call: TRBJ2-3; cdr3_nt: TGCGCCAGCAGCCAAGTGCGAGGGCCGGGAATAAGCACAGATACGCAGTATTTT; cdr3_aa: CASSQVRGPGISTDTQYF
v_call: TRBV5-4; clone_size: NA; d_call: TRBD2; j_call: TRBJ2-1; cdr3_nt: TGTGCCAGGACCGACTGGACTAGCGGGCGCTACAATGAGCAGTTCTTC; cdr3_aa: CARTDWTSGRYNEQFF
v_call: TRBV7-9; clone_size: NA; d_call: TRBD2; j_call: TRBJ2-3; cdr3_nt: TGTGCCAACATTGGGGGGCTAGCGGGAGATACGCAGTATTTT; cdr3_aa: CANIGGLAGDTQYF
v_call: TRBV2; clone_size: NA; d_call: TRBD1; j_call: TRBJ1-5; cdr3_nt: TGTGCCAGCAGTTCCGGGACAGGGGGCGAGAGCAATCAGCCCCAGCATTTT; cdr3_aa: CASSSGTGGESNQPQHF
v_call: TRBV10-1; clone_size: NA; d_call: TRBD1; j_call: TRBJ1-2; cdr3_nt: TGCGCCAGCAGTGAGTCCCGGGACAGGGGCCTCTATGGCTACACCTTC; cdr3_aa: CASSESRDRGLYGYTF
v_call: TRBV6-6; clone_size: few; d_call: NA; j_call: TRBJ1-2; cdr3_nt: TGTGCCAGCAGTTACTCATCAAACTATGGCTACACCTTC; cdr3_aa: CASSYSSNYGYTF